These 30 T cell receptor beta chains share one sample of origin, sequenced in a study of shared clonotypes between healthy human individuals. Sequencing was performed with immunoSEQ multiplex PCR; in TCRdb, only in-frame clones are kept and a portion is missing. The data show over a million clones, roughly 97% seen once. Sequencing used naive CD4+ T cells sorted from blood. Indicated subset: CD45RA+ positively selected. The receptors shown here come from a man under 40 in good health.

Remarks on this clone: This specimen includes other DNA sequences encoding the same CDR3. The V gene is TRBV20-1, the J gene TRBJ2-7; the D is unclear. The CDR3 is made up of 10 amino acids. The germline V gene encodes CDR1 DFQATT and CDR2 SNEGSKA (reference sequence). The ends were cut back, 0 bases at V and 7 bases at J, with 4 bases in the middle. The DNA for the CDR3 is TGCAGTGCTAGAGAGGGGGAGCAGTACTTC. This encodes CSAREGEQYF.

The chain joins TRBV7-2 to TRBJ2-4; tentative D call: TRBD1 (5 bases). V was trimmed by 1 base and J by 2 bases, leaving 9 bases between them. This CDR3 is built from 15 residues. CDR1 is SGHTA, CDR2 FQGNSA, per germline. CDR3 sequence (DNA): TGTGCCAGCAGCTTAGACAGGCTTACCAAAAACATTCAGTACTTC. Translating it yields CASSLDRLTKNIQYF.

The chain employs TRBV6-6 and TRBJ1-1; maybe TRBD1 (6 bases). Trimming cost V 1 base and J 7 bases, with 19 bases left between them. Germline V gene sequence: CDR1 MNHNY, CDR2 SVGAGI (reference sequence). This CDR3 has 16 residues. The chain's CDR3 is CASSYYLTGGILEAFF. CDR3 nucleotide sequence: TGTGCCAGCAGTTACTACCTCACTGGGGGCATACTTGAAGCTTTCTTT.

The rearrangement links TRBV11-3 to TRBJ2-1; D ambiguous. CDR1 and CDR2 from the germline V gene are SGHNT and YENEEA. V gave up 5 bases and J gave up 2 bases, with 7 bases separating them. There are 13 residues in the CDR3. Here the CDR3 reads CASSPTPYNEQFF. DNA of the CDR3: TGTGCCAGCAGCCCCACCCCCTACAATGAGCAGTTCTTC.

With regard to this clone: Distinct nucleotide sequences in the sample also encode this CDR3. J is TRBJ2-5 and V is TRBV27, with TRBD2 matching over 13 bases. Germline CDR1 is MNHEY and CDR2 is SMNVEV (reference sequence). The CDR3 has 15 amino acids. The trim removed 6 bases at V and 2 bases at J, leaving 3 bases unmatched. DNA for the CDR3: TGTGCCAGCAGCGGACTAGCGGGAGTTCAAGAGACCCAGTACTTC. This gives the protein CASSGLAGVQETQYF.

The chain recombines TRBV5-6 with TRBJ1-1; the D gene is possibly TRBD1 (5 bases). The CDR3 consists of 16 residues. The V and J ends lost 6 bases and 5 bases respectively, with 23 bases between them. Germline CDR1 and CDR2: SGHDT and YYEEEE. The CDR3, as DNA: TGTGCCAGCACCCGAGGGATCGGGGCGGGGCGGACTGAAGCTTTCTTT. Translation: CASTRGIGAGRTEAFF.

On this clone itself: At one of its ends the junction is not consistent with the germline gene, which may arise from a read error. In the same sample, other DNA sequences code for this CDR3. The V and J genes are TRBV7-8 and TRBJ1-3; D gene uncertain. The CDR3 runs 12 residues. Germline values: CDR1 SGHVS, CDR2 FQNEAQ. For the CDR3, the DNA is TGTGCCAGCAGTTTAGCGGGAAACACCATATATTTT. Translating gives CASSLAGNTIYF.

The chain uses TRBV28 and TRBJ2-1, with D perhaps TRBD2 (6 bases). Trimming took 2 bases from V and 7 from J, leaving 15 bases between them. The CDR3 extends over 15 amino acids. CDR1 and CDR2 from the germline V gene are MDHEN and SYDVKM. The CDR3 protein is CASSLPAGLSNEQFF. CDR3 coding DNA: TGTGCCAGCAGTTTACCTGCGGGGTTGAGTAATGAGCAGTTCTTC.

V usage is TRBV28 and J usage is TRBJ1-2; D might be TRBD1 (5 bases). The length of the CDR3 is 14 residues. Germline CDR1 is MDHEN and CDR2 is SYDVKM. V lost 2 bases and J 5 bases, leaving 12 bases between the germline ends. The CDR3 nucleotides are TGTGCCAGCAGTTTAGCAGGGTTTCTGTATGGCTACACCTTC. Translation: CASSLAGFLYGYTF.

This clone was recorded a few times. The J gene is TRBJ1-4, the V gene TRBV5-5; possibly TRBD1 for D (6 bases). Looked up from germline, CDR1 is SGHKS and CDR2 is YYEKEE (reference sequence). With 1 base removed from V and 8 bases from J, the gap between germline ends came to 12 bases. The CDR3 is 14 residues long. The CDR3 DNA is TGTGCCAGCAGCTTGCAGGGGCCCTCCGAAAAACTGTTTTTT. Translation gives CASSLQGPSEKLFF.

As regards this clone: Other DNA sequences in this specimen translate into the identical CDR3. The chain recombines TRBV5-4 with TRBJ2-1; 10 bases map to TRBD2. V lost 4 bases to trimming and J lost 4 bases; unmatched junction nucleotides: 5. The CDR3 contains 15 residues. CDR1 and CDR2 (germline): SGHNT, YYREEE (reference sequence). The CDR3 region is CASSPGLAAYNEQFF. The CDR3 DNA is TGTGCCAGCAGCCCCGGACTAGCGGCATACAATGAGCAGTTCTTC.

This chain joins TRBV7-9 and TRBJ1-2; TRBD1 agrees at 10 bases. The CDR3 consists of 14 residues. V trimming: 7 bases; J trimming: 7 bases; junction bases outside the gene matches: 9. The germline V gene has CDR1 SEHNR and CDR2 FQNEAQ (reference sequence). The CDR3 loop reads CASTRQGAQFGYTF. DNA for the CDR3: TGTGCCAGCACCAGACAGGGGGCGCAGTTTGGCTACACCTTC.

Worth noting for this clone: Distinct nucleotide sequences in the sample also encode this CDR3. The chain carries TRBV9 and TRBJ2-7, with 12 positions matching TRBD2. This CDR3 comprises 14 residues. The ends lost 3 bases at V and 3 bases at J; junction bases unmatched: 1. Germline values: CDR1 SGDLS, CDR2 YYNGEE. This chain's CDR3 is CASSEGLAGYEQYF. CDR3 nucleotides: TGTGCCAGCAGCGAGGGACTAGCGGGCTACGAGCAGTACTTC.

This chain joins TRBV29-1 and TRBJ1-5; possibly TRBD1 for D (5 bases). V was clipped by 4 bases and J by 6 bases, with 13 bases between them. The CDR3 runs 13 residues. Per germline, CDR1 SQVTM and CDR2 ANQGSEA. Here the CDR3 DNA reads TGCAGCGTTGTCCAGGGATTCGGTCAGCCCCAGCATTTT. Its translation is CSVVQGFGQPQHF.

The rearrangement links TRBV7-9 to TRBJ2-7; 8 nucleotides match TRBD2. The V gene's germline CDR1 is SEHNR and CDR2 FQNEAQ (reference sequence). Losses at the gene ends were 8 bases for V and 3 bases for J; bases not matched to a gene: 12. The CDR3 covers 15 residues. The DNA for the CDR3 is TGTGCCAGCGGCCCGACGAGCGGGAGTAACTACGAGCAGTACTTC. Residues: CASGPTSGSNYEQYF.

This clone has only one observation. This chain links TRBV10-2 with TRBJ1-5; possible D gene TRBD1, 5 bases. The CDR3 has 17 amino acids. Germline lookup yields CDR1 WSHSY and CDR2 SAAADI. Trimming pared 7 bases from V and 1 base from J, leaving 20 bases between. CDR3 DNA: TGCGCCAGCATCCAGGGAGAACCAGGGATAAGCAATCAGCCCCAGCATTTT. Encoded protein: CASIQGEPGISNQPQHF.

As regards this clone: Other nucleotide sequences from this sample produce the same CDR3. The chain carries TRBV11-2 and TRBJ2-5; D is uncertain. CDR3 length equals 11 residues. Trimming removed 2 bases from V and 5 bases from J, with 3 bases in between. CDR1 and CDR2 from the germline V gene are SGHAT and FQNNGV. The CDR3 bases are TGTGCCAGCAGCTTAAGGGAGACCCAGTACTTC. It encodes CASSLRETQYF.

V usage is TRBV7-9 and J usage is TRBJ1-3; 9 bases map to TRBD1. Germline V lookup: CDR1 SEHNR, CDR2 FQNEAQ (reference sequence). The ends lost 6 bases at V and 7 bases at J; junction bases unmatched: 4. This CDR3 has 13 residues. CDR3 region: CASSLQGANTIYF. The CDR3 DNA is TGTGCCAGCAGTCTACAGGGGGCTAACACCATATATTTT.

Written as DNA, the CDR3 is TGTGCCAGTAGTACCAGGGGGAGAGCAGGGAAAGAGACCCAGTACTTC. It encodes CASSTRGRAGKETQYF. The chain links TRBV19 to TRBJ2-5; TRBD1 matches 7 bases. After removal of 4 bases from V and 3 bases from J, the junction contained 11 bases not matched to a gene. CDR3 length: 16 residues. In germline, CDR1 is LNHDA, CDR2 SQIVND (reference sequence).

The chain employs TRBV5-6 and TRBJ2-5; TRBD2 might be the D (6 bases). The V and J ends lost 3 bases and 1 base respectively, with 13 bases between them. CDR3 length equals 15 residues. The germline gives CDR1 SGHDT, CDR2 YYEEEE. The CDR3 DNA sequence: TGTGCCAGCAGCTCCGACGGAGGGCTCCAAGAGACCCAGTACTTC. Amino acid sequence: CASSSDGGLQETQYF.

This clone was seen only a few times. The rearrangement uses TRBV2 and TRBJ1-1, with D possibly being TRBD1 (5 bases). The CDR3 is made up of 12 amino acids. Germline lookup yields CDR1 SNHLY and CDR2 FYNNEI. V was clipped by 4 bases and J by 10 bases, with 13 bases between them. CDR3 region: CASSVIQRGAFF. In nucleotides, the CDR3 is TGTGCCAGCAGTGTAATCCAGAGGGGAGCTTTCTTT. Based on the CDR3 plus reference TRBV2 and TRBJ1-1, the full variable domain is EPEVTQTPSHQVTQMGQEVILRCVPISNHLYFYWYRQILGQKVEFLVSFYNNEISEKSEIFDDQFSVERPDGSNFTLKIRSTKLEDSAMYFCASSVIQRGAFFGQGTRLTVV.

This clone was seen just once. This sample includes further DNA sequences coding for the same CDR3. CDR3 protein: CASSRTSGRSYNEQFF. The CDR3 DNA sequence: TGTGCCAGTAGTAGAACTAGCGGGAGATCATACAATGAGCAGTTCTTC. The chain carries TRBV19 and TRBJ2-1, with 11 bases that match TRBD2. The CDR3 covers 16 residues. CDR1 and CDR2 from the germline V gene are LNHDA and SQIVND (reference sequence). Losses at the gene ends were 4 bases for V and 4 bases for J; bases not matched to a gene: 6.

CDR3 sequence: CSVALGHRNEKLFF. Written as DNA, the CDR3 is TGCAGCGTTGCGCTGGGACACCGGAATGAAAAACTGTTTTTT. The genes are TRBV29-1 and TRBJ1-4, with TRBD1 as a possible D gene (6 bases). The CDR3 is 14 amino acids. Trimming stripped 4 bases from V and 5 bases from J, with 14 bases between. CDR1 and CDR2 from the germline V gene are SQVTM and ANQGSEA.

Here the CDR3 DNA reads TGTGCCAGCAGCCCATCGACAATCTCCTACGAGCAGTACTTC. It is translated as CASSPSTISYEQYF. The V and J genes are TRBV11-2 and TRBJ2-7, with D hard to call. The germline V gene has CDR1 SGHAT and CDR2 FQNNGV. V was cut by 5 bases and J by 0 bases, with 11 bases left in between. The CDR3 is 14 residues long.

V usage is TRBV9 and J usage is TRBJ2-3; no clear D gene. The CDR3 has 15 amino acids. CDR1 and CDR2 from the germline V gene are SGDLS and YYNGEE. Trimming cost V 0 bases and J 1 base, with 9 bases left between them. CDR3 sequence: CASSVVRTGTDTQYF. CDR3 coding DNA: TGTGCCAGCAGCGTAGTGAGGACGGGCACAGATACGCAGTATTTT. Filled out from reference TRBV9 and TRBJ2-3, the complete variable domain reads DSGVTQTPKHLITATGQRVTLRCSPRSGDLSVYWYQQSLDQGLQFLIQYYNGEERAKGNILERFSAQQFPDLHSELNLSSLELGDSALYFCASSVVRTGTDTQYFGPGTRLTVL.

This chain joins TRBV2 and TRBJ2-2; TRBD1 aligns across 8 bases. The germline gives CDR1 SNHLY, CDR2 FYNNEI. CDR3 length equals 16 residues. V lost 7 bases and J lost 7; bases outside the gene matches: 14. The chain's CDR3 is CASNHPDRESYGELFF. The CDR3 DNA reads TGTGCCAGCAACCACCCGGACAGGGAATCTTACGGGGAGCTGTTTTTT. Using reference TRBV2 and TRBJ2-2 for the parts outside the CDR3, the full variable domain is EPEVTQTPSHQVTQMGQEVILRCVPISNHLYFYWYRQILGQKVEFLVSFYNNEISEKSEIFDDQFSVERPDGSNFTLKIRSTKLEDSAMYFCASNHPDRESYGELFFGEGSRLTVL.

This sequence joins TRBV11-2 and TRBJ2-7; perhaps D is TRBD1 or TRBD2 (5 bases each). The germline gives CDR1 SGHAT, CDR2 FQNNGV. This CDR3 comprises 12 residues. Trimming pared 4 bases from V and 4 bases from J, leaving 8 bases between. The DNA of the CDR3 is TGTGCCAGCAGCTGGTGGGGGTACGAGCAGTACTTC. This gives the protein CASSWWGYEQYF.

V usage is TRBV4-1 and J usage is TRBJ1-5; D not certain. Germline V CDR1 and CDR2: MGHRA, YSYEKL. V dropped 0 bases and J dropped 6 bases, with 9 bases sitting between them. This CDR3 has 14 residues. The CDR3 DNA reads as TGCGCCAGCAGCCAAGAAGTGGTCGGTCAGCCCCAGCATTTT. The encoded protein is CASSQEVVGQPQHF.

This chain joins TRBV14 and TRBJ1-2; possible D gene TRBD1, 5 bases. CDR3 length equals 15 residues. Trimming left V 2 bases short and J 4 bases short, with 14 bases between. Germline V lookup: CDR1 SGHDN, CDR2 FVKESK. The CDR3 is CASSQNRGTAYGYTF. In DNA, the CDR3 is TGTGCCAGCAGCCAAAACCGCGGGACGGCCTATGGCTACACCTTC.

This clone turned up a few times. The gene calls are TRBV7-7 and TRBJ2-2, with D possibly matching TRBD1 (6 bases). V was pared by 5 bases and J by 4 bases, with 11 bases between. The CDR3 extends over 14 amino acids. From germline, CDR1 is SSHAT and CDR2 FNYEAQ (reference sequence). The CDR3 DNA reads TGTGCCAGCAGCCAGGGGATCGGCACCGGGGAGCTGTTTTTT. Translating it yields CASSQGIGTGELFF.